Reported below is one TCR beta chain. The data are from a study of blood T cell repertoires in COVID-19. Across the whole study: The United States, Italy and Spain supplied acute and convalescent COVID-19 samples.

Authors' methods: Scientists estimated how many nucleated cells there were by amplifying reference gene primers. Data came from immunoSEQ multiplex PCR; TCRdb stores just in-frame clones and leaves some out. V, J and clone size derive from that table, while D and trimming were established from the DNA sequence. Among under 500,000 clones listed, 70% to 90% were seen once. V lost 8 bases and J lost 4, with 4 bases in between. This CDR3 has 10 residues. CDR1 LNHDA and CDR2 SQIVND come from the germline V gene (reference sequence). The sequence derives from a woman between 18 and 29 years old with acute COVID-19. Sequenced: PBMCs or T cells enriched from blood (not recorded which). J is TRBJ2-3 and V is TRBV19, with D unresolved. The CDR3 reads CASPADTQYF. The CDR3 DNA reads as TGTGCCAGTCCCGCAGATACGCAGTATTTT.